Detailed here is one T cell receptor (beta chain). Its antigen is still unknown. This table comes from immunoSEQ multiplex PCR, and its TCRdb copy is limited to in-frame clones, with some not included. The table records approximately 43,000 clones, 80% to 90% of them present only once. The time point denotes: week 35, safety follow-up. Vaccine doses each comprised 300 ug of mutant IDH1 20-mer peptide, with topical imiquimod. Patients had eight vaccinations, in weeks 1, 3, 5, 7, 11, 15, 19 and 23. This record belongs to a study of a mutant IDH1 vaccine in newly diagnosed glioma. Study-wide background: Initiation of the vaccine course occurred 4-6 weeks after radiotherapy alone, or alongside temozolomide cycles.

Germline V gives CDR1 SGHRS, CDR2 YFSETQ. The CDR3 runs to 17 residues. J lost 0 bases, V lost 7 bases, and 9 bases had no gene match. This sequence joins TRBV5-1 and TRBJ2-6, with TRBD1 identical over 8 bases. The origin of this receptor is a man between 35 and 55 years old with glioma. The sample consisted of PBMCs, taken from a glioma patient whose treatment included an IDH1 peptide vaccine. The DNA for the CDR3 is TGCGCCAGCGGAACCGGGACAGGAAGCTCTGGGGCCAACGTCCTGACTTTC. This encodes CASGTGTGSSGANVLTF.